The TCR beta chain described here comes from a study of blood T cells in healthy people across ages. It was with a sample-barcoded 5' primer and a J-beta primer mix that a second PCR of roughly 7 to 12 cycles was run. Each CDR3 protein is one row after TCRdb ran MiXCR on the 5' RACE reads. The sample shows 600,000 to 800,000 distinct CDR3 sequences, approximately 52% of them seen only once. General study findings and limits: In the absence of known donor CMV status, changes in expanded clonotypes were possibly confounded.

There are many counts of this clonotype. Its specificity is not known. The CDR3 sequence is 14 residues long. The V and J ends lost 5 bases and 7 bases respectively, with 17 bases between them. Approximately 9.2 milliliters was the volume of peripheral blood drawn from each donor. The V call is TRBV12-3 or TRBV12-4, the J call TRBJ2-5; a weak D match, TRBD1 (8 bases). The receptor's source is a woman of 80 years or more in good health. Sequencing used blood. The CDR3 DNA reads as TGTGCCAGCAGTCACAGGGGGGGAGATTGGACCCAGTACTTC. Protein: CASSHRGGDWTQYF.